The present T cell receptor (beta chain) was sequenced within a study of T cells in Graves' hyperthyroidism and ophthalmopathy. Whole-study results and caveats: Stable hyperthyroidism was separated from ophthalmopathy by a model based on 13 V-J features. In blood, most of the thyroid clonotypes expanded above 0.001 were also present.

Between the trimmed V and J ends, which lost 6 bases and 7 bases, there was a span of 19 bases. Germline assignment: CDR1 SGHTA and CDR2 FQGNSA. CDR3 length: 15 amino acids. Amplification of TCR beta CDR3 regions used RNA as the template. RT-PCR in the first round (using the HTBI primer set) targeted the TCR CDR3. TCRdb fed the multiplex PCR reads into MiXCR, producing one record per CDR3 protein. The top ten clones hold approximately 6.4% of a sample with some 570,000 distinct CDR3 sequences, about 14% of them seen once. Subjects with ophthalmopathy showed a Clinical Activity Score no lower than 3, a NOSPECS grade no lower than 4, and a duration shorter than 3 months. This clonotype was detected many times. Its matching antigen is unknown.

The source of this sequence is a woman younger than 35 with Graves' ophthalmopathy. Material: blood. The rearrangement joins TRBV7-2 to TRBJ1-5; D is uncertain. CDR3 loop: CASSKVMGPEQPQHF. In nucleotides, the CDR3 is TGTGCCAGCAGTAAAGTAATGGGCCCGGAACAGCCCCAGCATTTT.